The rows below give T cell receptor beta chains drawn from one sample of a study of graft-versus-host responses after intestinal transplantation. The data were produced by immunoSEQ multiplex PCR, yet TCRdb's version contains in-frame clones alone and is incomplete. The profile shows nearly 25,000 clones, approximately 40% of them singletons. The source was alloreactive CD4+ T cells from a mixed lymphocyte reaction culture, collected before intestinal transplant. The receptor source for this set is a human patient who received an intestinal transplant. Both conserved end residues are part of each CDR3. The D gene is left open where the match is weak. The size of a clone is reported for some rows only, either as once, few or many, or as a class for expanded clones.

abundance: .
len: 21
d_gene: TRBD2
v_gene: TRBV5-1
j_gene: TRBJ2-1
CDR3nt: TGCGCCAGCAGTTTCCCAGGACTAGCGGGAGCAATTGTTGGGTCCTACAATGAGCAGTTCTTC
CDR3aa: CASSFPGLAGAIVGSYNEQFF

abundance: few
len: 13
d_gene: .
v_gene: TRBV7-9
j_gene: TRBJ1-6
CDR3nt: TGTGCCAGCTCCGAGGGCTCTGGGTCACCCCTCCACTTT
CDR3aa: CASSEGSGSPLHF

abundance: .
len: 14
d_gene: TRBD2
v_gene: TRBV7-8
j_gene: TRBJ2-7
CDR3nt: TGTGCCAGCAGCCGTAGGGAGGGCCCCTACGAGCAGTACTTC
CDR3aa: CASSRREGPYEQYF

abundance: few
len: 13
d_gene: TRBD1
v_gene: TRBV19
j_gene: TRBJ1-1
CDR3nt: TGTGCCAGTAGTAGACAGGGGGCCACTGAAGCTTTCTTT
CDR3aa: CASSRQGATEAFF

abundance: .
len: 13
d_gene: TRBD2
v_gene: TRBV7-2
j_gene: TRBJ2-3
CDR3nt: TGTGCCAGCAGCGTGGGGGGGACAGATACGCAGTATTTT
CDR3aa: CASSVGGTDTQYF

abundance: medium-sized
len: 16
d_gene: .
v_gene: TRBV4-2
j_gene: TRBJ1-3
CDR3nt: TGTGCCAGCAGCCAACTGGGACATAGCTCTGGAAACACCATATATTTT
CDR3aa: CASSQLGHSSGNTIYF

abundance: once
len: 14
d_gene: .
v_gene: TRBV19
j_gene: TRBJ2-2
CDR3nt: TGTGCCAGTAGTAAACTGACAGTGTCCGGGGAGCTGTTTTTT
CDR3aa: CASSKLTVSGELFF

abundance: .
len: 13
d_gene: .
v_gene: TRBV6-5
j_gene: TRBJ2-5
CDR3nt: TGTGCCAGCAGTGCGCAGGGGAGAGAGACCCAGTACTTC
CDR3aa: CASSAQGRETQYF

abundance: once
len: 15
d_gene: TRBD1
v_gene: TRBV19
j_gene: TRBJ2-7
CDR3nt: TGTGCCAGTAGTGTTTACAGGGGAATTGTGTACGAGCAGTACTTC
CDR3aa: CASSVYRGIVYEQYF

abundance: .
len: 14
d_gene: .
v_gene: TRBV30
j_gene: TRBJ1-6
CDR3nt: TGTGCCTGTACCTCGAGCTCCTATAATTCACCCCTCCACTTT
CDR3aa: CACTSSSYNSPLHF

abundance: .
len: 13
d_gene: .
v_gene: TRBV5-1
j_gene: TRBJ2-5
CDR3nt: TGCGCCAGCCACCGGGGTGGCGGGGAGACCCAGTACTTC
CDR3aa: CASHRGGGETQYF

abundance: .
len: 14
d_gene: TRBD2
v_gene: TRBV28
j_gene: TRBJ2-7
CDR3nt: TGTGCCAGCAGTCGACTAGCGGGGTACTACGAGCAGTACTTC
CDR3aa: CASSRLAGYYEQYF

abundance: .
len: 14
d_gene: .
v_gene: TRBV6-5
j_gene: TRBJ2-3
CDR3nt: TGTGCCAGCACTCCCCGAGCCGACAGGCTCGCGCAGTATTTT
CDR3aa: CASTPRADRLAQYF

abundance: .
len: 14
d_gene: .
v_gene: TRBV6-6
j_gene: TRBJ2-7
CDR3nt: TGTGCCAGCAGTTACTCCGGCGGGTGGTACGAGCAGTACTTC
CDR3aa: CASSYSGGWYEQYF

abundance: few
len: 17
d_gene: .
v_gene: TRBV4-1
j_gene: TRBJ2-1
CDR3nt: TGCGCCAGCAGCCAAGAAGTTGTTCAGGGGGGTGGCAATGAGCAGTTCTTC
CDR3aa: CASSQEVVQGGGNEQFF

abundance: .
len: 14
d_gene: .
v_gene: TRBV2
j_gene: TRBJ2-1
CDR3nt: TGTTGGTCAGGACGTCGTTCACCGGACAGTGAGCAGTTCTTC
CDR3aa: CWSGRRSPDSEQFF

abundance: .
len: 14
d_gene: .
v_gene: TRBV30
j_gene: TRBJ2-7
CDR3nt: TGTGCCTGGAGTAGCCTCACAGGTCCCTACGAGCAGTACTTC
CDR3aa: CAWSSLTGPYEQYF

abundance: .
len: 16
d_gene: TRBD2
v_gene: TRBV29-1
j_gene: TRBJ2-3
CDR3nt: TGCAGCGTTGAAGTCTTTGCGGGAGAGATATCAGATACGCAGTATTTT
CDR3aa: CSVEVFAGEISDTQYF

abundance: .
len: 14
d_gene: TRBD1
v_gene: TRBV12-5
j_gene: TRBJ2-5
CDR3nt: TGTGCTAGTGGTTCCGGGACAGGGTATGAGACCCAGTACTTC
CDR3aa: CASGSGTGYETQYF

abundance: .
len: 17
d_gene: TRBD2
v_gene: TRBV19
j_gene: TRBJ2-6
CDR3nt: TGTGCCAGTAGTCCCGGGACTAGCGGGACCGGGGCCAACGTCCTGACTTTC
CDR3aa: CASSPGTSGTGANVLTF

abundance: .
len: 15
d_gene: .
v_gene: TRBV9
j_gene: TRBJ1-2
CDR3nt: TGTGCCAGCAGCGTAGGTGGGCAGGGTTTTAGTGGCTACACCTTC
CDR3aa: CASSVGGQGFSGYTF

abundance: few
len: 14
d_gene: .
v_gene: TRBV5-1
j_gene: TRBJ2-5
CDR3nt: TGCGCCAGCAGCTCAAAATCTAGGTTTGAGACCCAGTACTTC
CDR3aa: CASSSKSRFETQYF

abundance: few
len: 15
d_gene: TRBD2
v_gene: TRBV6-1
j_gene: TRBJ2-1
CDR3nt: TGTGCCAGCAGTTGGGGACTAGTCTCACCCAATGAGCAGTTCTTC
CDR3aa: CASSWGLVSPNEQFF

abundance: .
len: 12
d_gene: .
v_gene: TRBV5-1
j_gene: TRBJ1-2
CDR3nt: TGCGCCAGCAGCTTGGGCGGCTATGGCTACACCTTC
CDR3aa: CASSLGGYGYTF

abundance: .
len: 18
d_gene: .
v_gene: TRBV12-2
j_gene: TRBJ2-6
CDR3nt: TGTGCAAGTCGCTACAAAGGACAGGGAGTATCTGGGGCCAACGTCCTGACTTTC
CDR3aa: CASRYKGQGVSGANVLTF

abundance: .
len: 17
d_gene: .
v_gene: TRBV12-5
j_gene: TRBJ2-1
CDR3nt: TGTGCTAGTGGTTTGGTACTGGTTAGCGGCCCCTACAATGAGCAGTTCTTC
CDR3aa: CASGLVLVSGPYNEQFF

abundance: .
len: 12
d_gene: .
v_gene: TRBV30
j_gene: TRBJ2-5
CDR3nt: TGTGCCTGGAGCCGGGGTTTGGAGACCCAGTACTTC
CDR3aa: CAWSRGLETQYF

abundance: .
len: 15
d_gene: TRBD1
v_gene: TRBV18
j_gene: TRBJ1-2
CDR3nt: TGTGCCAGCTCACCCGGGTTACAGGGGTACTATGGCTACACCTTC
CDR3aa: CASSPGLQGYYGYTF

abundance: .
len: 15
d_gene: .
v_gene: TRBV6-1
j_gene: TRBJ1-1
CDR3nt: TGTGCCAGCACCCCACAGGGAGCAAAGGTCACTGAAGCTTTCTTT
CDR3aa: CASTPQGAKVTEAFF

abundance: few
len: 15
d_gene: TRBD1
v_gene: TRBV19
j_gene: TRBJ1-2
CDR3nt: TGTGCCAGTAGTCTCGGGACAGCAATTAACTATGGCTACACCTTC
CDR3aa: CASSLGTAINYGYTF

abundance: few
len: 14
d_gene: .
v_gene: TRBV18
j_gene: TRBJ1-2
CDR3nt: TGTGCCAGCTCACCCTCAGGGGTAGGCGTATCCTACACCTTC
CDR3aa: CASSPSGVGVSYTF

abundance: .
len: 16
d_gene: TRBD1
v_gene: TRBV7-9
j_gene: TRBJ1-2
CDR3nt: TGTGCCAGCAGCCTAAGTTTAGTGGGGACAGCGAATGGCTACACCTTC
CDR3aa: CASSLSLVGTANGYTF

abundance: .
len: 16
d_gene: TRBD1
v_gene: TRBV6-6
j_gene: TRBJ2-1
CDR3nt: TGTGCCAGCAGTTATCGCTCGACAGGGCAAAACAATGAGCAGTTCTTC
CDR3aa: CASSYRSTGQNNEQFF

abundance: few
len: 13
d_gene: .
v_gene: TRBV2
j_gene: TRBJ1-1
CDR3nt: TGTGCCAGCAGTGCCCGAGGGGGGGTGGCCCTTTTTTTT
CDR3aa: CASSARGGVALFF

abundance: .
len: 16
d_gene: .
v_gene: TRBV7-9
j_gene: TRBJ2-3
CDR3nt: TGTGCCAGCAGCTTAGTCGGGACTTTTCGCACAGATACGCAGTATTTT
CDR3aa: CASSLVGTFRTDTQYF

abundance: few
len: 15
d_gene: TRBD1
v_gene: TRBV18
j_gene: TRBJ2-1
CDR3nt: TGTGCCAGCTCACCATGGACAGGGGGATCCAATGAGCAGTTCTTC
CDR3aa: CASSPWTGGSNEQFF

abundance: .
len: 15
d_gene: TRBD1
v_gene: TRBV7-6
j_gene: TRBJ1-4
CDR3nt: TGTGCCAGCAGCTTAGGACAGGGGGCATGGGAAAAACTGTTTTTT
CDR3aa: CASSLGQGAWEKLFF

abundance: .
len: 13
d_gene: .
v_gene: TRBV18
j_gene: TRBJ1-2
CDR3nt: TGTGCCAGCTCACCAGAAACAGGGTATGGCTACACCTTC
CDR3aa: CASSPETGYGYTF

abundance: .
len: 15
d_gene: .
v_gene: TRBV5-1
j_gene: TRBJ1-2
CDR3nt: TGCGCCAGCAGCTTGGTTCAGGGCTCTAACTATGGCTACACCTTC
CDR3aa: CASSLVQGSNYGYTF

abundance: few
len: 14
d_gene: .
v_gene: TRBV7-8
j_gene: TRBJ1-1
CDR3nt: TGTGCCAGCAGCTTAGTAACGGGGTTGACTGAAGCTTTCTTT
CDR3aa: CASSLVTGLTEAFF

abundance: few
len: 14
d_gene: .
v_gene: TRBV6-5
j_gene: TRBJ2-7
CDR3nt: TGTGCCAGCAGTGGAACCACAGGGCTTCTAAGGCAGTACTTC
CDR3aa: CASSGTTGLLRQYF

abundance: .
len: 18
d_gene: TRBD2
v_gene: TRBV2
j_gene: TRBJ2-1
CDR3nt: TGTGCCAGCAGCCGAAGGGCCCTAACTAGCGGGAGGTTGAATGAGCAGTTCTTC
CDR3aa: CASSRRALTSGRLNEQFF

abundance: .
len: 14
d_gene: .
v_gene: TRBV6-5
j_gene: TRBJ2-3
CDR3nt: TGTGCCAGCAGCCGGATAAGAACAGGGGATACGCAGTATTTT
CDR3aa: CASSRIRTGDTQYF

abundance: .
len: 14
d_gene: TRBD2
v_gene: TRBV11-2
j_gene: TRBJ2-4
CDR3nt: TGTGCCAGCAGCTTTACTAGCGGGGGAAACATTCAGTACTTC
CDR3aa: CASSFTSGGNIQYF

abundance: few
len: 18
d_gene: TRBD1
v_gene: TRBV6-1
j_gene: TRBJ2-7
CDR3nt: TGTGCCAGCAGTGACACCGGGACAGGGGGAGGGTGGTCCTACGAGCAGTACTTC
CDR3aa: CASSDTGTGGGWSYEQYF

abundance: .
len: 14
d_gene: .
v_gene: TRBV10-3
j_gene: TRBJ2-2
CDR3nt: TGTGCCATCAGTGTCTTTGGGACTCCCGGGGAGCTGTTTTTT
CDR3aa: CAISVFGTPGELFF

abundance: medium-sized
len: 13
d_gene: TRBD2
v_gene: TRBV2
j_gene: TRBJ2-7
CDR3nt: TGTGCCAGCGACACCCGGGACGGCGAGCGGGGGCACTTC
CDR3aa: CASDTRDGERGHF

abundance: few
len: 15
d_gene: .
v_gene: TRBV6-9
j_gene: TRBJ1-5
CDR3nt: TGTGCCAGCAGTTTAAACCGGGTTGAGGATCAGCCCCAGCATTTT
CDR3aa: CASSLNRVEDQPQHF

abundance: .
len: 14
d_gene: TRBD1
v_gene: TRBV18
j_gene: TRBJ1-1
CDR3nt: TGTGCCAGCTCACCGAAACAGGGGATGTCTGAAGCTTTCTTT
CDR3aa: CASSPKQGMSEAFF

abundance: few
len: 15
d_gene: .
v_gene: TRBV6-1
j_gene: TRBJ2-2
CDR3nt: TGTGCCAGCAGTGAAACGGGACAATTTACCGGGGAGCTGTTTTTT
CDR3aa: CASSETGQFTGELFF

abundance: .
len: 18
d_gene: TRBD1
v_gene: TRBV5-6
j_gene: TRBJ1-2
CDR3nt: TGTGCCAGCAGCTTGGCCCGGGGGACGGCAGGGGGTAGCTATGGCTACACCTTC
CDR3aa: CASSLARGTAGGSYGYTF

abundance: few
len: 13
d_gene: TRBD1
v_gene: TRBV11-3
j_gene: TRBJ1-2
CDR3nt: TGTGCCAGCAGCTTAAGCGACAGGGTTAGCTACACCTTC
CDR3aa: CASSLSDRVSYTF

abundance: few
len: 13
d_gene: .
v_gene: TRBV4-3
j_gene: TRBJ1-6
CDR3nt: TGCGCCAGCAGCCAAGTACGGGATTCACCCCTCCACTTT
CDR3aa: CASSQVRDSPLHF

abundance: .
len: 13
d_gene: .
v_gene: TRBV5-1
j_gene: TRBJ2-7
CDR3nt: TGCGCCAGCAGCCTCGGGACAACCTACGAGCAGTACTTC
CDR3aa: CASSLGTTYEQYF

abundance: .
len: 15
d_gene: TRBD1
v_gene: TRBV27
j_gene: TRBJ1-5
CDR3nt: TGTGCCAGCAGTCGAACAGGGGCGCGGGGTCAGCCCCAGCATTTT
CDR3aa: CASSRTGARGQPQHF

abundance: .
len: 11
d_gene: .
v_gene: TRBV19
j_gene: TRBJ1-2
CDR3nt: TGTGCCACCCGTTCTAACTATGGCTACACCTTC
CDR3aa: CATRSNYGYTF

abundance: .
len: 13
d_gene: .
v_gene: TRBV4-3
j_gene: TRBJ2-7
CDR3nt: TGCGCCAGCAGCCAAGAAGTAGGGACACCGGAGTACTTC
CDR3aa: CASSQEVGTPEYF